Shown below are 25 T cell receptor beta chains from a single sample sequenced in a study of blood T cell repertoires in COVID-19. TCRdb's table, derived via immunoSEQ multiplex PCR, lists solely in-frame clones and lacks some. The sample lists 150,000 to 200,000 clones, around 86% seen once, with 2.5% to 4% in the top ten. Input material: peripheral blood. These receptor sequences come from a man between 65 and 85 years old with acute or convalescent COVID-19.

V usage is TRBV7-9 and J usage is TRBJ1-6, with D maybe TRBD1 (6 bases). The V gene's germline CDR1 is SEHNR and CDR2 FQNEAQ (reference sequence). The CDR3 covers 15 residues. V was trimmed by 2 bases and J by 9 bases, leaving 14 bases between them. The CDR3 sequence: CASSLFEGVGSPLHF. The CDR3 DNA reads TGTGCCAGCAGCTTATTTGAGGGGGTGGGTTCACCCCTCCACTTT.

The genes are TRBV19 and TRBJ2-1; D unclear. There are 12 residues in the CDR3. Trimming removed 5 bases at V and 7 bases at J, with 9 bases between. Per germline, CDR1 LNHDA and CDR2 SQIVND (reference sequence). In nucleotides, the CDR3 is TGTGCCAGTAGTTATCCGCTAAATGAGCAGTTCTTC. Protein sequence: CASSYPLNEQFF.

The rearrangement joins TRBV6-4 to TRBJ1-5; tentative D call: TRBD1 (5 bases). CDR1 MRHNA and CDR2 SNTAGT come from the germline V gene. The V gene lost 5 bases and the J gene lost 3 bases, with 8 bases spanning the gap. The CDR3 extends over 13 amino acids. The CDR3 reads CASSPGLNQPQHF. In nucleotides, the CDR3 is TGTGCCAGCAGTCCGGGACTCAATCAGCCCCAGCATTTT.

The chain has TRBV9 and TRBJ1-6, with 7 bases that match TRBD1. Per the germline V gene, CDR1 is SGDLS and CDR2 is YYNGEE. V was pared by 2 bases and J by 7 bases, with 6 bases of the junction left unmatched. The CDR3 loop spans 15 amino acids. The CDR3 region is CASSVRDRENSPLHF. CDR3 sequence (DNA): TGTGCCAGCAGCGTCCGGGACAGAGAGAATTCACCCCTCCACTTT.

This chain's CDR3 is CASSLSPGTVYGYTF. CDR3 DNA: TGTGCCAGCAGCCTCTCCCCCGGGACAGTCTATGGCTACACCTTC. V usage is TRBV5-4 and J usage is TRBJ1-2, with 7 bases matching TRBD1. With V trimmed by 4 bases and J by 4 bases, 10 bases remained unmatched. The germline gives CDR1 SGHNT, CDR2 YYREEE (reference sequence). The CDR3 sequence is 15 residues long.

This chain joins TRBV6-1 and TRBJ2-5; tentatively, D is TRBD2 (7 bases). V was pared by 4 bases and J by 5 bases, with 14 bases between. This CDR3 has 14 amino acids. Germline lookup yields CDR1 MNHNS and CDR2 SASEGT. The CDR3 region is CASSGGEGGETQYF. In DNA, the CDR3 is TGTGCCAGCAGTGGAGGGGAGGGGGGGGAGACCCAGTACTTC.

This chain uses TRBV5-1 with TRBJ1-1; a weak D match, TRBD1 (5 bases). With 4 bases removed from V and 0 bases from J, the gap between germline ends came to 13 bases. Germline V lookup: CDR1 SGHRS, CDR2 YFSETQ. CDR3 length: 15 residues. CDR3 in DNA: TGCGCCAGCAGCCCGTCGGACATTATGAACACTGAAGCTTTCTTT. This sequence encodes CASSPSDIMNTEAFF. Filled out from reference TRBV5-1 and TRBJ1-1, the complete variable domain reads KAGVTQTPRYLIKTRGQQVTLSCSPISGHRSVSWYQQTPGQGLQFLFEYFSETQRNKGNFPGRFSGRQFSNSRSEMNVSTLELGDSALYLCASSPSDIMNTEAFFGQGTRLTVV.

V usage is TRBV10-3 and J usage is TRBJ2-3, with D tentatively TRBD2 (5 bases). With 4 bases removed from V and 3 bases from J, the gap between germline ends came to 11 bases. The CDR3 contains 14 residues. Germline CDR1 and CDR2: ENHRY and SYGVKD. The CDR3 nucleotides read TGTGCCATCAGTGCGGCAGGAGGAACAGATACGCAGTATTTT. Residues: CAISAAGGTDTQYF.

The chain has TRBV28 and TRBJ1-5, with D perhaps TRBD1 (5 bases). V was trimmed by 3 bases and J by 6 bases, leaving 12 bases between them. Germline CDR1 and CDR2: MDHEN and SYDVKM. The CDR3 has 14 amino acids. This CDR3 reads CASSFRAAGQPQHF. The CDR3 coding sequence is TGTGCCAGCAGTTTCAGGGCGGCTGGTCAGCCCCAGCATTTT. The full variable domain, with the rest looked up from reference TRBV28 and TRBJ1-5, is DVKVTQSSRYLVKRTGEKVFLECVQDMDHENMFWYRQDPGLGLRLIYFSYDVKMKEKGDIPEGYSVSREKKERFSLILESASTNQTSMYLCASSFRAAGQPQHFGDGTRLSIL.

V and J are TRBV7-2 and TRBJ1-6, with D maybe TRBD1 (5 bases). Per germline, CDR1 SGHTA and CDR2 FQGNSA. This CDR3 has 15 amino acids. V was pared by 1 base and J by 6 bases, with 10 bases between. The CDR3 region has the DNA TGTGCCAGCAGCTTAGAAGGGGAATCTAATTCACCCCTCCACTTT. Protein product: CASSLEGESNSPLHF. The full variable domain, completed using reference TRBV7-2 and TRBJ1-6, is GAGVSQSPSNKVTEKGKDVELRCDPISGHTALYWYRQSLGQGLEFLIYFQGNSAPDKSGLPSDRFSAERTGGSVSTLTIQRTQQEDSAVYLCASSLEGESNSPLHFGNGTRLTVT.

The J gene is TRBJ1-4, the V gene TRBV30; D possibly corresponds to TRBD1 (5 bases). The CDR3 loop spans 15 amino acids. Between the trimmed V and J ends, which lost 0 bases and 5 bases, there was a span of 13 bases. CDR1 GTSNPN and CDR2 SVGIG come from the germline V gene (reference sequence). The CDR3 nucleotides are TGTGCCTGGAGTGTGATAAGGGGCGCGAATGAAAAACTGTTTTTT. Translation gives CAWSVIRGANEKLFF.

This clone has just one count. The rearrangement joins TRBV19 to TRBJ1-1, with D tentatively TRBD1 (6 bases). In germline, CDR1 is LNHDA, CDR2 SQIVND (reference sequence). The CDR3 runs 16 residues. The V gene lost 2 bases and the J gene lost 1 base, with 14 bases spanning the gap. The CDR3 sequence is CASSIRGHPRNTEAFF. Here the CDR3 DNA reads TGTGCCAGTAGTATAAGGGGACACCCGAGGAACACTGAAGCTTTCTTT.

The chain recombines TRBV6-5 with TRBJ2-5, with 7 bases that match TRBD2. The CDR3 spans 15 residues. After removal of 4 bases from V and 1 base from J, the junction contained 6 bases not matched to a gene. Looked up from germline, CDR1 is MNHEY and CDR2 is SVGAGI. In DNA, the CDR3 is TGTGCCAGCAGTTCCTGGGGGGGTGTCCAAGAGACCCAGTACTTC. Translating gives CASSSWGGVQETQYF.

The chain recombines TRBV7-3 with TRBJ2-3, with a tentative D call TRBD2 (5 bases). V was pared by 4 bases and J by 8 bases, with 16 bases between. The germline gives CDR1 SGHTA, CDR2 FQGTGA. The CDR3 runs 14 residues. DNA for the CDR3: TGTGCCAGCAGCTCGCCCGATCTAGGAGGTACGCAGTATTTT. It specifies CASSSPDLGGTQYF.

CDR3 nucleotide sequence: TGTGCCAGCAGGCAGACAGGGCTTTATGGCTACACCTTC. Its protein is CASRQTGLYGYTF. This chain links TRBV28 with TRBJ1-2, with 7 bases lining up with TRBD1. Trimming cost V 6 bases and J 5 bases; bases outside gene matches: 6. The CDR3 is 13 amino acids. In germline, CDR1 is MDHEN, CDR2 SYDVKM.

The rearrangement links TRBV2 to TRBJ1-5, with TRBD1 matching 7 bases. V shed 5 bases and J 3 bases; nucleotides not matched to a gene: 10. Looked up from germline, CDR1 is SNHLY and CDR2 is FYNNEI. This CDR3 comprises 16 residues. CDR3 coding DNA: TGTGCCAGCAGTCCTACTTTAGACAGGGCCAATCAGCCCCAGCATTTT. Translated, it gives CASSPTLDRANQPQHF.

This clone came up once. The rearrangement uses TRBV5-1 and TRBJ2-2, with 12 bases fitting TRBD2. Trimming took 5 bases from V and 4 from J; bases not matched to a gene: 6. The CDR3 has 16 residues. Germline loops: CDR1 SGHRS, CDR2 YFSETQ. CDR3 DNA sequence: TGCGCCAGCAGTCTAGCGGGGGGGCCTAGCACCGGGGAGCTGTTTTTT. Its protein is CASSLAGGPSTGELFF.

The rearrangement uses TRBV6-1 and TRBJ2-7; 10 bases fit TRBD1. The germline CDR1 and CDR2 sequences are MNHNS and SASEGT. V dropped 4 bases and J dropped 3; count of bases not matched to a gene: 9. The CDR3 is 16 residues long. The CDR3 bases are TGTGCCAGCAGTGCTTGGACAGGGGGTAAATACTACGAGCAGTACTTC. Its protein product is CASSAWTGGKYYEQYF.

The chain couples TRBV2 to TRBJ1-5, with D possibly TRBD1 on 5 matching bases. V shed 3 bases and J shed 5 bases, with 11 bases lying between them. The CDR3 has 14 amino acids. Looked up from germline, CDR1 is SNHLY and CDR2 is FYNNEI. CDR3 nucleotides: TGTGCCAGCAGTGACGGGGGAAGACATCAGCCCCAGCATTTT. Translation: CASSDGGRHQPQHF. The variable domain in full, completed from reference TRBV2 and TRBJ1-5, reads EPEVTQTPSHQVTQMGQEVILRCVPISNHLYFYWYRQILGQKVEFLVSFYNNEISEKSEIFDDQFSVERPDGSNFTLKIRSTKLEDSAMYFCASSDGGRHQPQHFGDGTRLSIL.

As DNA, the CDR3 is TGTGCCAGCAGCCCCCAGGGGACCGGGACAGGGGGAGCCAAAAACATTCAGTACTTC. Amino acid sequence: CASSPQGTGTGGAKNIQYF. This chain joins TRBV9 and TRBJ2-4, with TRBD1 identical over 11 bases. There are 19 residues in the CDR3. The germline CDR1 and CDR2 sequences are SGDLS and YYNGEE. V shed 4 bases, J shed 0 bases, and the junction held 12 bases outside the gene matches. Looking up the rest from reference TRBV9 and TRBJ2-4 gives the full variable domain: DSGVTQTPKHLITATGQRVTLRCSPRSGDLSVYWYQQSLDQGLQFLIQYYNGEERAKGNILERFSAQQFPDLHSELNLSSLELGDSALYFCASSPQGTGTGGAKNIQYFGAGTRLSVL.

The chain combines TRBV4-1 with TRBJ2-1; D is perhaps TRBD2 (6 bases). V dropped 5 bases and J dropped 10 bases, with 15 bases sitting between them. The germline V gene has CDR1 MGHRA and CDR2 YSYEKL. The length of the CDR3 is 13 residues. The CDR3 sequence: CASSVRAGQEQFF. CDR3 DNA: TGCGCCAGCAGCGTTAGAGCGGGCCAGGAGCAGTTCTTC.

The V call is TRBV2, the J call TRBJ2-3; TRBD2 is a possible D gene (5 bases). CDR1 is SNHLY, CDR2 FYNNEI, per germline. This CDR3 region has 16 residues. Trimming took 5 bases from V and 2 from J, leaving 17 bases between them. CDR3 bases: TGTGCCAGCAGTAATCCGAGGGAATCGTACACAGATACGCAGTATTTT. This encodes CASSNPRESYTDTQYF.

The chain employs TRBV5-4 and TRBJ2-5, with D uncertain. The CDR3 sequence is 15 residues long. V lost 0 bases and J lost 4, with 13 bases in between. Looked up from germline, CDR1 is SGHNT and CDR2 is YYREEE (reference sequence). The CDR3 loop is CASSLEGFSGETQYF. The CDR3 region has the DNA TGTGCCAGCAGCTTGGAAGGTTTCTCGGGAGAGACCCAGTACTTC.

V and J are TRBV6-1 and TRBJ1-6; TRBD1 might be the D (6 bases). Germline V gene lookup returns CDR1 MNHNS and CDR2 SASEGT. V was cut by 1 base and J by 10 bases, with 14 bases left in between. This CDR3 comprises 15 residues. The CDR3 reads CASSEVGTQGSPLHF. The CDR3 DNA sequence: TGTGCCAGCAGTGAAGTAGGGACGCAGGGGTCACCCCTCCACTTT.

This clone was found a few times. The genes are TRBV2 and TRBJ1-4, with TRBD1 matching over 7 bases. With V trimmed by 8 bases and J by 5 bases, 5 bases remained unmatched. The germline CDR1 and CDR2 sequences are SNHLY and FYNNEI. The CDR3 runs to 13 residues. The CDR3 region has the DNA TGTGCCAGCGAACAGGGGAGGAATGAAAAACTGTTTTTT. Translated: CASEQGRNEKLFF.